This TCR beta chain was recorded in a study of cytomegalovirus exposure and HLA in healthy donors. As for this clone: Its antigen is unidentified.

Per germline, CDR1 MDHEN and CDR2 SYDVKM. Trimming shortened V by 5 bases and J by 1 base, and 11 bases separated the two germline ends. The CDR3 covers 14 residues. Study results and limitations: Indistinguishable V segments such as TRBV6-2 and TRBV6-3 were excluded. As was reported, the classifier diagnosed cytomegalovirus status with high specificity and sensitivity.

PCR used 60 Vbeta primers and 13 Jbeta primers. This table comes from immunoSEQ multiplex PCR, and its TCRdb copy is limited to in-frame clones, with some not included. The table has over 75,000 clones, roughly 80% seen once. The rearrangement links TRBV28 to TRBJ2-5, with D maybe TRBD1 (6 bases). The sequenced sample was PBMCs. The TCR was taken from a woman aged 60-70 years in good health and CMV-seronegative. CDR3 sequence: CASSVLQGQETQYF. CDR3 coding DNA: TGTGCCAGCAGTGTACTACAGGGCCAAGAGACCCAGTACTTC.